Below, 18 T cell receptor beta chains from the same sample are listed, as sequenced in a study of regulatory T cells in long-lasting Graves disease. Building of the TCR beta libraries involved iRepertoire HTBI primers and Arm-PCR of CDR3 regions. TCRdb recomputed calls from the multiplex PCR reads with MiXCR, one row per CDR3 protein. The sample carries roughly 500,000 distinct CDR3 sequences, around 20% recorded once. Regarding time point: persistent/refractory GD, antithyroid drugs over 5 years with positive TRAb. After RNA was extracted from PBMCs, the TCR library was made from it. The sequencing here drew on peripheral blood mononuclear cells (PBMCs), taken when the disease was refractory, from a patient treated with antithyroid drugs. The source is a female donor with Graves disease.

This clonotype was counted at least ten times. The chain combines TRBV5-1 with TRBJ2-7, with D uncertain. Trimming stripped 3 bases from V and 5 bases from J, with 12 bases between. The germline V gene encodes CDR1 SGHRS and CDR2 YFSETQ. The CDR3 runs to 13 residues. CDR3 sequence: CASSSRGDHEQYF. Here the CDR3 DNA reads TGCGCCAGCAGCTCCCGCGGTGACCACGAGCAGTACTTC. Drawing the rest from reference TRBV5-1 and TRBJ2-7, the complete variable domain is KAGVTQTPRYLIKTRGQQVTLSCSPISGHRSVSWYQQTPGQGLQFLFEYFSETQRNKGNFPGRFSGRQFSNSRSEMNVSTLELGDSALYLCASSSRGDHEQYFGPGTRLTVT.

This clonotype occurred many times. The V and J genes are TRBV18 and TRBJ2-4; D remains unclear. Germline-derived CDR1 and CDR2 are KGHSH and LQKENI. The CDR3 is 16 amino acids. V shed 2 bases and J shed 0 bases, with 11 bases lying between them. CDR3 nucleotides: TGTGCCAGCTCACCAGACGCCGGAGTAGCCAAAAACATTCAGTACTTC. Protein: CASSPDAGVAKNIQYF.

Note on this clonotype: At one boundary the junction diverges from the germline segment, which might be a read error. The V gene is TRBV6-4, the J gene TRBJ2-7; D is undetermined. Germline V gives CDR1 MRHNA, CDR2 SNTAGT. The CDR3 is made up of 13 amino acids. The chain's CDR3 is CASSYSLAWEQYF. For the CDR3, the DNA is TGTGCCAGCAGTTACTCGCTCGCCTGGGAGCAGTACTTC.

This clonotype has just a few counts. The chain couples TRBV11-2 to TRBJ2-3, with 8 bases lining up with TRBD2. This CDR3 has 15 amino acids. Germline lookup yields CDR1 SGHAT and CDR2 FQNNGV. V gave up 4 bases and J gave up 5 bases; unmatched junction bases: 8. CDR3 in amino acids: CASSSLREVGDTQYF. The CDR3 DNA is TGTGCCAGCAGCTCCTTGCGGGAGGTTGGAGATACGCAGTATTTT. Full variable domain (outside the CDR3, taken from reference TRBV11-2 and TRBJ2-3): EAGVAQSPRYKIIEKRQSVAFWCNPISGHATLYWYQQILGQGPKLLIQFQNNGVVDDSQLPKDRFSAERLKGVDSTLKIQPAKLEDSAVYLCASSSLREVGDTQYFGPGTRLTVL.

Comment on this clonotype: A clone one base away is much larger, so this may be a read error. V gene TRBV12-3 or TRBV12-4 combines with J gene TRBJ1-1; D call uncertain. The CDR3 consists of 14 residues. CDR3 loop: CASILGHRGTEAFF. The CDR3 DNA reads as TGTGCCAGCATTTTAGGGCACCGAGGAACTGAAGCTTTCTTT.

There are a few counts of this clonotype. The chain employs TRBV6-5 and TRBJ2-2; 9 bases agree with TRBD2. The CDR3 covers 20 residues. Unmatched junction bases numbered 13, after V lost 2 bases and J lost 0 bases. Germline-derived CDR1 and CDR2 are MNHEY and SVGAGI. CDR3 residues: CASSYGLAGSPDANTGELFF. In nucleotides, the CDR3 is TGTGCCAGCAGTTACGGGCTAGCGGGGTCCCCCGACGCGAACACCGGGGAGCTGTTTTTT.

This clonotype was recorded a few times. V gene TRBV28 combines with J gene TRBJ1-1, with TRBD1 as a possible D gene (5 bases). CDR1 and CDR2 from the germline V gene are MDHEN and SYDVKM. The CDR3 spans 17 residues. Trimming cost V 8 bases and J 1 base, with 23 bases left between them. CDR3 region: CASSKPLLGRTNTEAFF. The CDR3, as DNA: TGTGCCAGCTCAAAGCCCCTCCTGGGACGGACGAACACTGAAGCTTTCTTT. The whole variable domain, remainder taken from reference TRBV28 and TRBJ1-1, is DVKVTQSSRYLVKRTGEKVFLECVQDMDHENMFWYRQDPGLGLRLIYFSYDVKMKEKGDIPEGYSVSREKKERFSLILESASTNQTSMYLCASSKPLLGRTNTEAFFGQGTRLTVV.

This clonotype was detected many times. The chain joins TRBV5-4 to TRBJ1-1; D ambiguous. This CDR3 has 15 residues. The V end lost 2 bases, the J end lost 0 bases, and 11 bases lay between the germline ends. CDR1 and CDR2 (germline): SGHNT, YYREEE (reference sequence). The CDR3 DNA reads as TGTGCCAGCAGCTTTCTTCAGGAAGTGAACACTGAAGCTTTCTTT. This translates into CASSFLQEVNTEAFF.

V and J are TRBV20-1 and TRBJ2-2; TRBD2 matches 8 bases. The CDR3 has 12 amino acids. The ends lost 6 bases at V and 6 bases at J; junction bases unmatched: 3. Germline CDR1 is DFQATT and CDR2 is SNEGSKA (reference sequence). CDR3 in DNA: TGCAGTGCAAGGCGGGGGGCCGGGGAGCTGTTTTTT. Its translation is CSARRGAGELFF.

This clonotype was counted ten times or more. The chain's CDR3 is CASSLSGSYNQPQHF. The CDR3 DNA follows: TGTGCCAGCAGTTTATCGGGCAGCTACAATCAGCCCCAGCATTTT. The V gene is TRBV28, the J gene TRBJ1-5; unclear D gene. This CDR3 is 15 amino acids long. V lost 1 base and J lost 3, with 10 bases in between. Germline assignment: CDR1 MDHEN and CDR2 SYDVKM.

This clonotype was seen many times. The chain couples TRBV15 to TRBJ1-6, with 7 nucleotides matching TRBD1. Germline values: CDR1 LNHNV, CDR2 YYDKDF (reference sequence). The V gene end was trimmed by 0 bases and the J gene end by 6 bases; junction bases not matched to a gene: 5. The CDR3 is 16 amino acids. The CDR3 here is CATSRERTGPNSPLHF. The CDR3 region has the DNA TGTGCCACCAGCAGAGAAAGGACAGGCCCTAATTCACCCCTCCACTTT.

The DNA of the CDR3 is TGTGCCAGCAGCTTAAAACTTTTCTATGGCTACACCTTC. Translated, it gives CASSLKLFYGYTF. V and J are TRBV7-2 and TRBJ1-2; D unresolved. Trimming shortened V by 2 bases and J by 4 bases, and 8 bases separated the two germline ends. The germline V gene has CDR1 SGHTA and CDR2 FQGNSA. The CDR3 has 13 amino acids.

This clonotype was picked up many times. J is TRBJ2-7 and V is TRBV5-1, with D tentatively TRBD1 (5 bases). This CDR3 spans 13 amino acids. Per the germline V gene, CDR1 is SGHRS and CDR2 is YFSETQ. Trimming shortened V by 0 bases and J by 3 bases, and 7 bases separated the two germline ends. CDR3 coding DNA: TGCGCCAGCAGCTTGGGAGGACACTACGAGCAGTACTTC. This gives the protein CASSLGGHYEQYF.

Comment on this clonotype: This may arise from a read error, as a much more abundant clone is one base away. CDR3 bases: TGTGCCAGCAGGAACTCCCCCGGGGCCTACGAGCAGTGCTTC. This translates into CASRNSPGAYEQCF. The genes are TRBV6-2 or TRBV6-3 and TRBJ2-7, with D perhaps assigned TRBD1 or TRBD2 (5 bases each). The CDR3 has 14 amino acids. Germline V gives CDR1 MNHEY, CDR2 SVGEGT.

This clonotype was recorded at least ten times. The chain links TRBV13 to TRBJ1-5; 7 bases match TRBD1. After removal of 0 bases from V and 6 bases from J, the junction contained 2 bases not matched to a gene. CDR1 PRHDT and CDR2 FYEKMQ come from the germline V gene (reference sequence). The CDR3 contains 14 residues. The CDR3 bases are TGTGCCAGCAGCTTAGGCGCAGGGGGTCAGCCCCAGCATTTT. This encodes CASSLGAGGQPQHF.

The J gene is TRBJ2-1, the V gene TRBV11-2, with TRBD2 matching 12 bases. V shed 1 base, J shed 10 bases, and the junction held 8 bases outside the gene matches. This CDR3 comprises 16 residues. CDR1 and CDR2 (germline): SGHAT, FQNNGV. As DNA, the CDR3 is TGTGCCAGCAGCTTAGTCGCTAGCGGGAGGGCCTTGGAGCAGTTCTTC. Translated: CASSLVASGRALEQFF.

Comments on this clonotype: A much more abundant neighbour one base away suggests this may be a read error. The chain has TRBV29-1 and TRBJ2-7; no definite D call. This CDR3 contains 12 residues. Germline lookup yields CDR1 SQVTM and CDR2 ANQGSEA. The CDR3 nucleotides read TGCAGCGTTAAACATAATACCTACGGGCAGTACTTC. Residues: CSVKHNTYGQYF.

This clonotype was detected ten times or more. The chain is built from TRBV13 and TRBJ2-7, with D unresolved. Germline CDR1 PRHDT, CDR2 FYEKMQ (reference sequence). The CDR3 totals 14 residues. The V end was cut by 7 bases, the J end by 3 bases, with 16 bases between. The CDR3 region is CASTNNARHYEQYF. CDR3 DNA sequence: TGTGCCAGCACAAACAATGCCAGGCACTACGAGCAGTACTTC.